One sample yielded the 20 T cell receptor beta chains listed below, sequenced in a study of cytotoxic CD8 clonotypes in ibrutinib-treated CLL. The data were produced by immunoSEQ multiplex PCR, yet TCRdb's version contains in-frame clones alone and is incomplete. The sample yields more than 140,000 clones, 70% to 80% seen once. Here the sequenced sample was PBMCs, taken after 12 months of ibrutinib treatment. The receptors come from a human donor with chronic lymphocytic leukemia.

The V gene is TRBV28, the J gene TRBJ1-2; D gene unclear. This CDR3 spans 12 amino acids. Germline-derived CDR1 and CDR2 are MDHEN and SYDVKM. V was clipped by 8 bases and J by 6 bases, with 13 bases between them. The CDR3 here is CASRRLENGYTF. CDR3 bases: TGTGCCAGCCGACGGCTCGAGAATGGCTACACCTTC.

The V gene is TRBV7-8, the J gene TRBJ1-4; perhaps TRBD1 as D (5 bases). CDR3 length: 20 amino acids. The germline gives CDR1 SGHVS, CDR2 FQNEAQ. The V gene lost 3 bases and the J gene lost 0 bases, with 23 bases spanning the gap. CDR3 residues: CASSFLYLRDGFATNEKLFF. The CDR3 bases are TGTGCCAGCAGCTTTCTTTACTTACGGGACGGGTTTGCAACTAATGAAAAACTGTTTTTT.

V usage is TRBV30 and J usage is TRBJ1-6; D may be TRBD1 (5 bases). The CDR3 runs 15 residues. V lost 2 bases and J 4 bases, leaving 12 bases between the germline ends. Germline loops: CDR1 GTSNPN, CDR2 SVGIG (reference sequence). The chain's CDR3 is CAWSRRDGYNSPLHF. The CDR3 bases are TGTGCCTGGAGTCGCCGGGACGGATATAATTCACCCCTCCACTTT.

This chain connects TRBV30 to TRBJ1-2, with D possibly TRBD1 on 5 matching bases. V lost 0 bases, J lost 10 bases, and 18 bases lay in between. In germline, CDR1 is GTSNPN, CDR2 SVGIG (reference sequence). This CDR3 region has 14 residues. DNA for the CDR3: TGTGCCTGGAGTGTCGGCAGGGCATTGAACGACTACACCTTC. It encodes CAWSVGRALNDYTF. Full variable domain (rest looked up from reference TRBV30 and TRBJ1-2): SQTIHQWPATLVQPVGSPLSLECTVEGTSNPNLYWYRQAAGRGLQLLFYSVGIGQISSEVPQNLSASRPQDRQFILSSKKLLLSDSGFYLCAWSVGRALNDYTFGSGTRLTVV.

The J gene is TRBJ2-1, the V gene TRBV7-2; 15 nucleotides align to TRBD2. The V segment lost 2 bases and the J segment 10 bases; nucleotides outside the gene matches: 6. CDR3 length: 16 residues. Germline V lookup: CDR1 SGHTA, CDR2 FQGNSA. DNA of the CDR3: TGTGCCAGCAGCTTAATGGGGACTAGCGGGGGGTTAGAGCAGTTCTTC. This codes for CASSLMGTSGGLEQFF.

This chain connects TRBV5-1 to TRBJ2-3, with D perhaps TRBD1 (7 bases). Germline CDR1 is SGHRS and CDR2 is YFSETQ. The CDR3 extends over 16 amino acids. Trimming took 3 bases from V and 1 from J, leaving 15 bases between them. DNA for the CDR3: TGCGCCAGCAGCTGGGGAGGAGACAGGGGCACAGATACGCAGTATTTT. Encoded protein: CASSWGGDRGTDTQYF.

This chain uses TRBV6-5 with TRBJ2-7, with D uncertain. Germline CDR1 reads MNHEY; CDR2 reads SVGAGI. V lost 2 bases to trimming and J lost 11 bases, with 10 bases between them. The CDR3 length is 11 residues. The CDR3 here is CASSYHRQEYF. CDR3 sequence (DNA): TGTGCCAGCAGTTACCATAGGCAGGAGTACTTC.

This chain uses TRBV2 with TRBJ1-5, with D possibly matching TRBD1 (6 bases). Germline V gives CDR1 SNHLY, CDR2 FYNNEI. The V end lost 3 bases, the J end lost 15 bases, and 18 bases lay between the germline ends. The CDR3 is 13 residues long. The CDR3 here is CASSDGGSPAVHF. CDR3 DNA sequence: TGTGCCAGCAGTGACGGGGGCAGCCCGGCTGTGCATTTT.

The genes are TRBV7-8 and TRBJ1-2, with a possible D match to TRBD1 (5 bases). The CDR3 length is 15 residues. Trimming took 1 base from V and 0 from J, leaving 9 bases between them. Germline values: CDR1 SGHVS, CDR2 FQNEAQ. CDR3 amino acids: CASSLVTDSNYGYTF. The CDR3, as DNA: TGTGCCAGCAGCTTAGTGACAGACTCTAACTATGGCTACACCTTC.

V and J are TRBV7-2 and TRBJ1-2; tentatively, D is TRBD1 (6 bases). Looked up from germline, CDR1 is SGHTA and CDR2 is FQGNSA. V lost 5 bases and J lost 7, with 17 bases in between. There are 14 residues in the CDR3. CDR3 loop: CASSGSDRTSGYTF. DNA of the CDR3: TGTGCCAGCAGCGGGTCGGACAGAACGAGTGGCTACACCTTC.

The chain recombines TRBV19 with TRBJ2-3; TRBD2 agrees at 11 bases. V was clipped by 4 bases and J by 0 bases; unmatched bases: 9. The CDR3 is 18 residues long. The germline V gene has CDR1 LNHDA and CDR2 SQIVND (reference sequence). The CDR3, as DNA: TGTGCCAGTAGTACTACTAGCGGGGGAGCTACTAGCACAGATACGCAGTATTTT. Its protein is CASSTTSGGATSTDTQYF.

J is TRBJ2-7 and V is TRBV10-3; D perhaps matches TRBD2 (6 bases). Trimming took 3 bases from V and 7 from J, leaving 22 bases between them. The CDR3 runs to 16 residues. The germline V gene has CDR1 ENHRY and CDR2 SYGVKD. CDR3 residues: CAISDGWAGFSIEQYF. CDR3 nucleotide sequence: TGTGCCATCAGTGATGGATGGGCGGGGTTCTCTATTGAGCAGTACTTC.

The gene calls are TRBV7-8 and TRBJ2-7; 10 bases map to TRBD1. The CDR3 has 16 residues. Germline CDR1 is SGHVS and CDR2 is FQNEAQ. V dropped 1 base and J dropped 0; count of bases not matched to a gene: 3. In nucleotides, the CDR3 is TGTGCCAGCAGCTTAGACCGGACAGGGGGCTCCTACGAGCAGTACTTC. It encodes CASSLDRTGGSYEQYF.

The chain joins TRBV14 to TRBJ2-3; 7 bases fit TRBD1. Germline V gene sequence: CDR1 SGHDN, CDR2 FVKESK. V was clipped by 3 bases and J by 4 bases; unmatched bases: 1. The CDR3 runs 13 residues. In DNA, the CDR3 is TGTGCCAGCAGCCAGCAGGGGGCAGATACGCAGTATTTT. This sequence encodes CASSQQGADTQYF. The full variable domain, rest sourced from reference TRBV14 and TRBJ2-3, is EAGVTQFPSHSVIEKGQTVTLRCDPISGHDNLYWYRRVMGKEIKFLLHFVKESKQDESGMPNNRFLAERTGGTYSTLKVQPAELEDSGVYFCASSQQGADTQYFGPGTRLTVL.

This chain uses TRBV2 with TRBJ2-5; D might be TRBD1 (6 bases). The CDR3 spans 13 residues. Germline CDR1 SNHLY, CDR2 FYNNEI. V was shortened by 10 bases and J by 2 bases, with 14 bases between the two germline ends. This chain's CDR3 is CAIRGTGQETQYF. Here the CDR3 DNA reads TGTGCCATTCGGGGTACAGGGCAAGAGACCCAGTACTTC.

The rearrangement joins TRBV2 to TRBJ1-1; D not certain. The CDR3 totals 13 residues. V shed 7 bases and J shed 4 bases, with 13 bases lying between them. In germline, CDR1 is SNHLY, CDR2 FYNNEI. CDR3 nucleotides: TGTGCCAGCACCCTGGACCTGGGCACTGAAGCTTTCTTT. This codes for CASTLDLGTEAFF.

This clone was detected only once. The rearrangement links TRBV7-2 to TRBJ1-5; perhaps TRBD1 as D (5 bases). CDR3 size: 17 residues. V lost 3 bases to trimming and J lost 1 base, with 16 bases between them. The V gene's germline CDR1 is SGHTA and CDR2 FQGNSA. The CDR3: CASSFGGPGRSNQPQHF. The DNA of the CDR3 is TGTGCCAGCAGCTTTGGGGGTCCAGGGCGAAGCAATCAGCCCCAGCATTTT.

J is TRBJ2-5 and V is TRBV6-5; 8 positions agree with TRBD1. Germline values: CDR1 MNHEY, CDR2 SVGAGI. Unmatched junction bases numbered 6, after V lost 5 bases and J lost 4 bases. The CDR3 loop spans 14 amino acids. The CDR3: CASSPGGLSETQYF. The DNA of the CDR3 is TGTGCCAGCAGTCCAGGGGGCCTATCAGAGACCCAGTACTTC.

This clone has just one count. V usage is TRBV10-3 and J usage is TRBJ1-5; perhaps TRBD1 as D (6 bases). V was clipped by 1 base and J by 4 bases, with 8 bases between them. There are 14 residues in the CDR3. Germline CDR1 is ENHRY and CDR2 is SYGVKD. For the CDR3, the DNA is TGTGCCATCAGTGAGTTTCAGGGGAATCAGCCCCAGCATTTT. Protein: CAISEFQGNQPQHF.

The chain combines TRBV10-3 with TRBJ2-3; D is possibly TRBD1 (6 bases). This CDR3 has 14 residues. The germline V gene encodes CDR1 ENHRY and CDR2 SYGVKD. The V end was cut by 10 bases, the J end by 1 base, with 15 bases between. DNA of the CDR3: TGTGCCACCCTACAGGGATTCGGCACAGATACGCAGTATTTT. Its protein is CATLQGFGTDTQYF.